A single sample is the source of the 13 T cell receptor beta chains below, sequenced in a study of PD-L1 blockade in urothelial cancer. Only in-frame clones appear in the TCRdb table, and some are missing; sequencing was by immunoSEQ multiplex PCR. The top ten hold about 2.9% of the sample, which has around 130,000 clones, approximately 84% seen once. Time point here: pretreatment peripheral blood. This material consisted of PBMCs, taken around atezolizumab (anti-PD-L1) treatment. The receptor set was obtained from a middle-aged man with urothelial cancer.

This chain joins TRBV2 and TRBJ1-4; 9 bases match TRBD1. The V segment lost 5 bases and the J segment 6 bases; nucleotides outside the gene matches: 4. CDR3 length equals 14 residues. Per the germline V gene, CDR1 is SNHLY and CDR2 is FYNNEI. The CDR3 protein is CASSSTGGYEKLFF. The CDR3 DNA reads TGTGCCAGCAGTTCGACAGGGGGTTATGAAAAACTGTTTTTT.

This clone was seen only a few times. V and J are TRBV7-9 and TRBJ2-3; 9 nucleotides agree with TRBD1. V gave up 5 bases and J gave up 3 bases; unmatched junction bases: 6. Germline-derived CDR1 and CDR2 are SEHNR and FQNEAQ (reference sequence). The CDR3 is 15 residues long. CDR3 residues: CASSPRQGGTDTQYF. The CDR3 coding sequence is TGTGCCAGCAGCCCGAGACAGGGGGGGACAGATACGCAGTATTTT.

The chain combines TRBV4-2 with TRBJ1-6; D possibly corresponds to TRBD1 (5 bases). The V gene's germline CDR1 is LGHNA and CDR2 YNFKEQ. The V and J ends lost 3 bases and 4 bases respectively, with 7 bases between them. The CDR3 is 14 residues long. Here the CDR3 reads CASSQGQYNSPLHF. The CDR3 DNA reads TGTGCCAGCAGCCAGGGGCAGTATAATTCACCCCTCCACTTT.

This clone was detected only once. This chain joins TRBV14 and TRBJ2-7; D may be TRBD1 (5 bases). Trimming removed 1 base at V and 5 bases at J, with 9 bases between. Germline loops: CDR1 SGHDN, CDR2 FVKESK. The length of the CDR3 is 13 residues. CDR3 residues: CASSQAGFDEQYF. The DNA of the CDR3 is TGTGCCAGCAGCCAAGCAGGGTTCGACGAGCAGTACTTC.

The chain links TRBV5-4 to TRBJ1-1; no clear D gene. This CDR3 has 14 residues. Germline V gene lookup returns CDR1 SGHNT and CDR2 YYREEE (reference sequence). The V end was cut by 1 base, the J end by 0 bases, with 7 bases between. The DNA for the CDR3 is TGTGCCAGCAGCTTGCAGCGGGTGAACACTGAAGCTTTCTTT. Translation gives CASSLQRVNTEAFF.

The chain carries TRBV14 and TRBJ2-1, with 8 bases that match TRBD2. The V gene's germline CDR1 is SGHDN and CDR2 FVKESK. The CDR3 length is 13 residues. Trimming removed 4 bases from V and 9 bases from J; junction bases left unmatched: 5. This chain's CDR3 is CASSRREAGEQFF. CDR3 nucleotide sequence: TGTGCCAGCAGCCGGCGGGAGGCGGGTGAGCAGTTCTTC.

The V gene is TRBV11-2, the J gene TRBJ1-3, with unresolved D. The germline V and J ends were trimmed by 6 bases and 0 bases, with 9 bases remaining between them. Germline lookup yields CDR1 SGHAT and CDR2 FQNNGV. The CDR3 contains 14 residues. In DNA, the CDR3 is TGTGCCAGCAGTCGAGAGAGCTCTGGAAACACCATATATTTT. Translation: CASSRESSGNTIYF.

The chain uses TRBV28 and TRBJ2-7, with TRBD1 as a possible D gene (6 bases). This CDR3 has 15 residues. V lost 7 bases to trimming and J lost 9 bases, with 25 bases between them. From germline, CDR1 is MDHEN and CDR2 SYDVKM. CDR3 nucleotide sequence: TGTGCCAGCACCCTCCCGACAGGCTCTACGAGCGGGCAGTACTTC. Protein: CASTLPTGSTSGQYF. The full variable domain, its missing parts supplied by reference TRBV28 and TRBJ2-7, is DVKVTQSSRYLVKRTGEKVFLECVQDMDHENMFWYRQDPGLGLRLIYFSYDVKMKEKGDIPEGYSVSREKKERFSLILESASTNQTSMYLCASTLPTGSTSGQYFGPGTRLTVT.

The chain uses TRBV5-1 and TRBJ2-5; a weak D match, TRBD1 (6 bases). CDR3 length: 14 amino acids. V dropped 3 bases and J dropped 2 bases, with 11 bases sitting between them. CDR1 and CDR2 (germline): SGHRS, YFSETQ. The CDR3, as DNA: TGCGCCAGCAGCTCGGACAGCCAACAAGAGACCCAGTACTTC. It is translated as CASSSDSQQETQYF.

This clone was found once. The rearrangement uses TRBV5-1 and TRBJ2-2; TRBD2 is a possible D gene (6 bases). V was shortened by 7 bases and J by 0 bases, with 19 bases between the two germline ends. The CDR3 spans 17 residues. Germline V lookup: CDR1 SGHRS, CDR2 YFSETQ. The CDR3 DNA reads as TGCGCCAGCTCCCCTAGGGCGGGACTCTCGAACACCGGGGAGCTGTTTTTT. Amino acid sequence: CASSPRAGLSNTGELFF.

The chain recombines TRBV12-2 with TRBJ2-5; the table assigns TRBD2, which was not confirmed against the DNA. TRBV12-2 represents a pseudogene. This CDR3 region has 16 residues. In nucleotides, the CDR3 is TGTGCAAGTCGCTTATCGGGAGGAGAGGGGCAAGAGACCCAGTACTTC. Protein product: CASRLSGGEGQETQYF.

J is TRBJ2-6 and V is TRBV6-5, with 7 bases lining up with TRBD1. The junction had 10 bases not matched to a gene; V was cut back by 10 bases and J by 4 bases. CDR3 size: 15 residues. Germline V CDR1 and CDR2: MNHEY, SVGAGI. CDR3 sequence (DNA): TGTGCCACCACCACTTTGGGACAGGGGGCCAACGTCCTGACTTTC. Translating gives CATTTLGQGANVLTF.

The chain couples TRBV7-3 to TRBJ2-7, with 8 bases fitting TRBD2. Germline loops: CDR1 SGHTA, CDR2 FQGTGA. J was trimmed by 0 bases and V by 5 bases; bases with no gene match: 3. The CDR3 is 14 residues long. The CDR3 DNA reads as TGTGCCAGCAGCCTTAGCGGGGACTCCTACGAGCAGTACTTC. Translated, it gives CASSLSGDSYEQYF.